This T cell receptor beta chain originates from a study of TIL therapy for anti-PD-1-resistant metastatic lung cancer. Study-level points and caveats: Patients were highly selected, enriched for treatment-naive, never-smoker and oncogene-addicted cases.

As to time point: pre-treatment sample, taken before nivolumab and TIL therapy. Adults with stage 4 NSCLC were enrolled in a phase I trial. Sequencing used immunoSEQ v3. Sequenced by immunoSEQ multiplex PCR; TCRdb stores in-frame clones only, minus some. Seen here are about 50,000 clones, 70% to 85% observed once, and the top ten hold 4% to 6%. For this clone: The antigen is unknown.

Here the sequenced sample was blood, taken at baseline. This clonotype originated in a woman between 30 and 80 years old with non-small cell lung cancer.

CDR3 amino acids: CASSQEGLKGFWTQYF. DNA for the CDR3: TGCGCCAGCAGCCAAGAAGGGTTAAAGGGATTTTGGACCCAGTACTTC. This sequence joins TRBV4-1 and TRBJ2-5, with D unresolved. V lost 0 bases to trimming and J lost 7 bases, with 18 bases between them. CDR1 MGHRA and CDR2 YSYEKL come from the germline V gene. The CDR3 totals 16 residues.